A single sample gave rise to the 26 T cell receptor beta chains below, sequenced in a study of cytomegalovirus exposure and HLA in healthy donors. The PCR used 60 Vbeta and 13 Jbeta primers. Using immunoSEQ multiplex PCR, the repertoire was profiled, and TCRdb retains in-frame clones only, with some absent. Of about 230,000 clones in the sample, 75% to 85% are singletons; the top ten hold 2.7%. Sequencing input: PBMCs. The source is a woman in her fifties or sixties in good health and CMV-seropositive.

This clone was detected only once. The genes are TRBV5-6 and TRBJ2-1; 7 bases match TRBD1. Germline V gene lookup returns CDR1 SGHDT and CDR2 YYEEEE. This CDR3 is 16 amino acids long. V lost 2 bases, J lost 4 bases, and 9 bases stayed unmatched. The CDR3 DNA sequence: TGTGCCAGCAGCTTAGGCCCCGGGACAGCTTACAATGAGCAGTTCTTC. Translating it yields CASSLGPGTAYNEQFF.

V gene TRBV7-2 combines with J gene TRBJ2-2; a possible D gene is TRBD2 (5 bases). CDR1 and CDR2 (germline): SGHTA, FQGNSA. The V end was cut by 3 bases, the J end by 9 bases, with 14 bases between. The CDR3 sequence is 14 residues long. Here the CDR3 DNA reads TGTGCCAGCAGCTTCGGGCGGGCGCGGCGGGAGCTGTTTTTT. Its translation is CASSFGRARRELFF.

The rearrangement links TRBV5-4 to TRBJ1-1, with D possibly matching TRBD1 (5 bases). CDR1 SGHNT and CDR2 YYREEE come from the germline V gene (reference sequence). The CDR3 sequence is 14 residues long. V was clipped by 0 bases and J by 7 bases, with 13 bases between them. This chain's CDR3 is CASSLELQGREAFF. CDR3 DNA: TGTGCCAGCAGCTTGGAGCTTCAGGGCCGTGAAGCTTTCTTT.

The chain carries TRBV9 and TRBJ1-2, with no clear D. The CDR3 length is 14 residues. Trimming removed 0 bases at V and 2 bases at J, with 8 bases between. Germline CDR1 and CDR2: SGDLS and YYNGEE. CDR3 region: CASSVARGNYGYTF. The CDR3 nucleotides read TGTGCCAGCAGCGTAGCTCGGGGAAACTATGGCTACACCTTC.

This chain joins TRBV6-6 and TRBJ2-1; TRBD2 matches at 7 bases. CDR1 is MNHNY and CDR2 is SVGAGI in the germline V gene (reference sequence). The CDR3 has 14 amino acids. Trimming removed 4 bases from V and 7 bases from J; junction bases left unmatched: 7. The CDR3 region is CASSSSGTKNEQFF. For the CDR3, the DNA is TGTGCCAGCAGTTCCTCCGGGACTAAAAATGAGCAGTTCTTC.

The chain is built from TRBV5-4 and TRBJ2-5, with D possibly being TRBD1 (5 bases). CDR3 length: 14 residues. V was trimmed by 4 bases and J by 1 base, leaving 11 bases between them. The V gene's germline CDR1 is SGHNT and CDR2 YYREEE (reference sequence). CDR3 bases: TGTGCCAGCAGCGCAACAGGCTTCCAAGAGACCCAGTACTTC. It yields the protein CASSATGFQETQYF.

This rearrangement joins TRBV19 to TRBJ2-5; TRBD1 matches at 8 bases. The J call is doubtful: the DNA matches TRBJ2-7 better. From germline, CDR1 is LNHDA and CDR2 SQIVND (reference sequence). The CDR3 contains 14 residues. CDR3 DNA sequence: TGTGCCAGTAGTGGAGGACAGGGTGACTACGAGCAGTACTTC. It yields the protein CASSGGQGDYEQYF.

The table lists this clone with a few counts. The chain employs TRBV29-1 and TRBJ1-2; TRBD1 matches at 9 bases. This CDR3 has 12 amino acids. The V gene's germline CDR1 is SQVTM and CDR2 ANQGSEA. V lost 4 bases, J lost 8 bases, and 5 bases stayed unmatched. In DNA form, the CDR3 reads TGCAGCGTTGCTGGACAGGGGTGGGGCTACACCTTC. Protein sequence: CSVAGQGWGYTF. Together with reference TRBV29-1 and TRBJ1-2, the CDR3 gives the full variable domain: SAVISQKPSRDICQRGTSLTIQCQVDSQVTMMFWYRQQPGQSLTLIATANQGSEATYESGFVIDKFPISRPNLTFSTLTVSNMSPEDSSIYLCSVAGQGWGYTFGSGTRLTVV.

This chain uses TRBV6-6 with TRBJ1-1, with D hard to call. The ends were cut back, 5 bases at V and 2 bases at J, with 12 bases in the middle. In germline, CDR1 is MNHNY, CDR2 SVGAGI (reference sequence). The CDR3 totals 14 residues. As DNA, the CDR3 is TGTGCCAGCAGTCCGCAGATTCTTAACACTGAAGCTTTCTTT. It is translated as CASSPQILNTEAFF.

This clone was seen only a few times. The CDR3 loop is CASSYWTSGGDEQFF. The DNA of the CDR3 is TGTGCCAGCAGTTACTGGACTAGCGGAGGGGATGAGCAGTTCTTC. V is TRBV6-5 and J is TRBJ2-1; 10 bases agree with TRBD2. With 1 base clipped from V and 8 bases from J, the junction kept 5 bases outside the gene matches. This CDR3 region has 15 residues. The germline gives CDR1 MNHEY, CDR2 SVGAGI.

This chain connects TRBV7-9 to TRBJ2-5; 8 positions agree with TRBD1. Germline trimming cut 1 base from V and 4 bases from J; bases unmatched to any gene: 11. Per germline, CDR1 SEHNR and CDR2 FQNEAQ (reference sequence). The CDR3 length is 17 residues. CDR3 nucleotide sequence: TGTGCCAGCAGCTTAGTCCATCAGGGGGCAGGGGGAGAGACCCAGTACTTC. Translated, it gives CASSLVHQGAGGETQYF.

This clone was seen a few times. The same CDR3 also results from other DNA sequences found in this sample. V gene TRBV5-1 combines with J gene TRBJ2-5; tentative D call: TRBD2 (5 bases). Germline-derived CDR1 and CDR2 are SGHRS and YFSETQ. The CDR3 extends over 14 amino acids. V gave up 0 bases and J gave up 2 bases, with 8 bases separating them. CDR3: CASSLVSGQETQYF. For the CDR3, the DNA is TGCGCCAGCAGCTTGGTATCGGGACAAGAGACCCAGTACTTC.

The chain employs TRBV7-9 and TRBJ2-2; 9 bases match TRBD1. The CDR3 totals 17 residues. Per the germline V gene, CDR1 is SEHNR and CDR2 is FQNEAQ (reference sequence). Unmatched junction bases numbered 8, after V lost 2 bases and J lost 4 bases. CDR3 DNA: TGTGCCAGCAGCTTACTCCCTACGGACAGGGGCACCGGGGAGCTGTTTTTT. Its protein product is CASSLLPTDRGTGELFF.

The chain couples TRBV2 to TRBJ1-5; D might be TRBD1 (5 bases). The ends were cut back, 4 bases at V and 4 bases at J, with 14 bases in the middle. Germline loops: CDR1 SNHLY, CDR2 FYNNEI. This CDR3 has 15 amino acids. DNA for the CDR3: TGTGCCAGCAGTGGACAGCGAATGGGGAATCAGCCCCAGCATTTT. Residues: CASSGQRMGNQPQHF. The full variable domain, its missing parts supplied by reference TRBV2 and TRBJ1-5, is EPEVTQTPSHQVTQMGQEVILRCVPISNHLYFYWYRQILGQKVEFLVSFYNNEISEKSEIFDDQFSVERPDGSNFTLKIRSTKLEDSAMYFCASSGQRMGNQPQHFGDGTRLSIL.

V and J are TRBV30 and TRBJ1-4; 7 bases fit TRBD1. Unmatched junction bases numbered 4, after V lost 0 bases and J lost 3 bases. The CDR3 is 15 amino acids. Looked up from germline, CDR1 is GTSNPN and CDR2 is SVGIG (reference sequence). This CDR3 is CAWSVGTDPNEKLFF. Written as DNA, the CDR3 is TGTGCCTGGAGTGTTGGGACAGACCCTAATGAAAAACTGTTTTTT.

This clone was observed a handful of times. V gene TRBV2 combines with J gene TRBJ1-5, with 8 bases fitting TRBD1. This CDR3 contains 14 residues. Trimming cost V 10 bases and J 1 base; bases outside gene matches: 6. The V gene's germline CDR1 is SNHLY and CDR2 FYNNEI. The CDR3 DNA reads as TGTGCCATCTCAGGACAGGGAAGCAATCAGCCCCAGCATTTT. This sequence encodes CAISGQGSNQPQHF.

The CDR3: CASSPGTSGRVRSYNEQFF. CDR3 bases: TGTGCCAGCAGCCCAGGGACTAGCGGGAGGGTCCGCTCTTACAATGAGCAGTTCTTC. The V call is TRBV7-9, the J call TRBJ2-1; 16 bases match TRBD2. The CDR3 sequence is 19 residues long. V was pared by 5 bases and J by 4 bases, with 11 bases of the junction left unmatched. Germline CDR1 SEHNR, CDR2 FQNEAQ (reference sequence).

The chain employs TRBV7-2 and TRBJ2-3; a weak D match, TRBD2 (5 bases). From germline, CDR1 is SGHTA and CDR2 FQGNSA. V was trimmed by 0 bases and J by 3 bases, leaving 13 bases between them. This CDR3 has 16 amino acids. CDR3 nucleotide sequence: TGTGCCAGCAGCTTAGCGGGCGGGTCCCGGACAGATACGCAGTATTTT. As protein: CASSLAGGSRTDTQYF.

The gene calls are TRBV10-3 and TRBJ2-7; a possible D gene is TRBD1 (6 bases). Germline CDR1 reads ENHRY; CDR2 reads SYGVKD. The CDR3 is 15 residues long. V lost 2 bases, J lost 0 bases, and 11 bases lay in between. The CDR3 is CAISEGTDSSYEQYF. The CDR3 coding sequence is TGTGCCATCAGTGAGGGAACGGACAGCTCCTACGAGCAGTACTTC.

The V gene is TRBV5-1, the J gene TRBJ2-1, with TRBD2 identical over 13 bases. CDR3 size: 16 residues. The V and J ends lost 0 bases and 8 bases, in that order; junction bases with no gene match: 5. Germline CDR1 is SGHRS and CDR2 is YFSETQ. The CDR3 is CASSLGWTSGSYEQFF. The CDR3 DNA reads TGCGCCAGCAGCTTGGGTTGGACTAGCGGGAGCTATGAGCAGTTCTTC.

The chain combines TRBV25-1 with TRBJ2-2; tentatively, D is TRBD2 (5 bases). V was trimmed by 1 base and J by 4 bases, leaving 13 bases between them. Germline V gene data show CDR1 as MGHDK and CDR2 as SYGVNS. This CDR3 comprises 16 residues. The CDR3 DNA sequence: TGTGCCAGCAGTGAATTCTCATCCGCGGGCACCGGGGAGCTGTTTTTT. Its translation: CASSEFSSAGTGELFF.

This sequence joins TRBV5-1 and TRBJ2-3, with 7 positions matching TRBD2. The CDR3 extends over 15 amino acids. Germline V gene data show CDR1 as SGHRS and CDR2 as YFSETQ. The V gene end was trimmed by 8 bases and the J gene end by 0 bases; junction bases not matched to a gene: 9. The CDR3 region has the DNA TGCGCCAGTAACCCTCTAGCGGATAGCACAGATACGCAGTATTTT. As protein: CASNPLADSTDTQYF.

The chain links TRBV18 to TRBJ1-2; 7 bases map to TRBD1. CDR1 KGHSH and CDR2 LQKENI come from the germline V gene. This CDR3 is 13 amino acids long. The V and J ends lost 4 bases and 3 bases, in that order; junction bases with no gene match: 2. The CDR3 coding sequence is TGTGCCAGCTCACTCGACAGGGACTATGGCTACACCTTC. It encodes CASSLDRDYGYTF.

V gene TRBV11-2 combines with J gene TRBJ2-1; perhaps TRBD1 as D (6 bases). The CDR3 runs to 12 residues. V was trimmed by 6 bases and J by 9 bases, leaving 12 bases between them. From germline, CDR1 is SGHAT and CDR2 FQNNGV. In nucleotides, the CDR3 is TGTGCCAGCAGAAGGACAGAGTCTGAGCAGTTCTTC. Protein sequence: CASRRTESEQFF.

The CDR3 DNA is TGTGCCAGCAGTTCGAGGGGGCTCGCCTACGAGCAGTACTTC. Amino acids: CASSSRGLAYEQYF. The V call is TRBV28, the J call TRBJ2-7; 7 bases are a match to TRBD1. The CDR3 contains 14 residues. V shed 4 bases, J shed 2 bases, and the junction held 5 bases outside the gene matches. Germline V gene data show CDR1 as MDHEN and CDR2 as SYDVKM.

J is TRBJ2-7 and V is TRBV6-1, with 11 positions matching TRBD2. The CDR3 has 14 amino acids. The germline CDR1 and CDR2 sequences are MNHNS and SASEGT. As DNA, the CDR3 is TGTGCGGTCAGGACTAGCGGGTCCTCCTACGAGCAGTACTTC. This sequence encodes CAVRTSGSSYEQYF.